These 30 T cell receptor beta chains share one sample of origin, sequenced in a study of CD8 T cells in Susac syndrome. It was with random hexamers that roughly 0.45 to 1 ug RNA was reverse transcribed. From the immunoSEQ multiplex PCR reads, TCRdb called clonotypes with MiXCR, one entry per CDR3 protein. The data hold approximately 200,000 distinct CDR3 sequences, with 90% to 95% observed a single time. Sequenced sample: CD4+ T cells from PBMCs. The origin of the receptors is a human donor with multiple sclerosis.

The V call is TRBV20-1, the J call TRBJ2-7; TRBD2 matches at 8 bases. Germline trimming cut 2 bases from V and 4 bases from J; bases unmatched to any gene: 7. This CDR3 contains 14 residues. Germline CDR1 DFQATT, CDR2 SNEGSKA (reference sequence). The CDR3 nucleotides are TGCAGTGCTAGACGAGCGGGGGTCACGTACGAGCAGTACTTC. It encodes CSARRAGVTYEQYF.

The chain links TRBV23-1 to TRBJ1-1; D might be TRBD1 (5 bases). TRBV23-1 is filed as an ORF, its function uncertain. The V end lost 1 base, the J end lost 1 base, and 10 bases lay between the germline ends. This CDR3 has 15 amino acids. The CDR3 nucleotides read TGCGCCAGCAGTCAATTGCCAGGGTGGAACACTGAAGCTTTCTTT. Encoded protein: CASSQLPGWNTEAFF.

The chain has TRBV9 and TRBJ2-1, with 13 bases aligning to TRBD2. This CDR3 contains 15 residues. CDR1 is SGDLS, CDR2 YYNGEE, per germline. The V segment lost 3 bases and the J segment 7 bases; nucleotides outside the gene matches: 4. CDR3 region: CASSAGTSGINEQFF. In nucleotides, the CDR3 is TGTGCCAGCAGCGCCGGGACTAGCGGGATAAATGAGCAGTTCTTC.

J is TRBJ2-2 and V is TRBV29-1; 9 bases agree with TRBD2. CDR1 is SQVTM and CDR2 is ANQGSEA in the germline V gene. The CDR3 is 15 residues long. The junction had 8 bases not matched to a gene; V was cut back by 5 bases and J by 4 bases. The CDR3 loop is CSVPRTSARTGELFF. The CDR3 DNA reads TGCAGCGTTCCCAGGACTAGCGCCCGCACCGGGGAGCTGTTTTTT.

In this sample, this clonotype turned up once. V gene TRBV12-3 or TRBV12-4 combines with J gene TRBJ2-5; D might be TRBD1 (5 bases). The CDR3 loop spans 13 amino acids. V gave up 4 bases and J gave up 3 bases, with 9 bases separating them. CDR3 sequence reads: CASSSGREETQYF. Here the CDR3 DNA reads TGTGCCAGCAGTTCCGGCAGGGAAGAGACCCAGTACTTC.

The rearrangement joins TRBV2 to TRBJ2-7; D remains ambiguous. The ends were cut back, 4 bases at V and 0 bases at J, with 13 bases in the middle. CDR1 SNHLY and CDR2 FYNNEI come from the germline V gene. The length of the CDR3 is 15 residues. For the CDR3, the DNA is TGTGCCAGCAGTGGGACGGCCCCACGCTCCTACGAGCAGTACTTC. Its translation: CASSGTAPRSYEQYF.

The CDR3 sequence is CSAGTGVNQPQHF. The CDR3 coding sequence is TGCAGTGCCGGGACAGGGGTCAATCAGCCCCAGCATTTT. The V gene is TRBV20-1, the J gene TRBJ1-5, with 10 nucleotides matching TRBD1. The CDR3 length is 13 residues. The germline CDR1 and CDR2 sequences are DFQATT and SNEGSKA (reference sequence). J gave up 3 bases and V 6 bases, and 2 bases lay outside the gene matches.

The V and J genes are TRBV19 and TRBJ1-5; D gene ambiguous. The CDR3 has 14 amino acids. The germline V and J ends were trimmed by 5 bases and 0 bases, with 8 bases remaining between them. Looked up from germline, CDR1 is LNHDA and CDR2 is SQIVND (reference sequence). The CDR3 bases are TGTGCCAGTAGTCCACAGATTAGCAATCAGCCCCAGCATTTT. It translates to CASSPQISNQPQHF.

The chain recombines TRBV5-1 with TRBJ1-1; no definite D call. The CDR3 is 15 amino acids. V was trimmed by 1 base and J by 2 bases, leaving 12 bases between them. Germline assignment: CDR1 SGHRS and CDR2 YFSETQ. The CDR3 DNA follows: TGCGCCAGCAGCTTGCAGGTGACGGAAAACACTGAAGCTTTCTTT. It encodes CASSLQVTENTEAFF.

The rearrangement joins TRBV3-1 to TRBJ1-1; D remains ambiguous. The V gene's germline CDR1 is LGHDT and CDR2 YNNKEL (reference sequence). V lost 4 bases to trimming and J lost 0 bases, with 18 bases between them. The CDR3 runs 17 residues. The CDR3 region is CASSPRIGHGMNTEAFF. The CDR3 DNA reads as TGTGCCAGCAGCCCCCGTATAGGGCACGGCATGAACACTGAAGCTTTCTTT. Filled out from reference TRBV3-1 and TRBJ1-1, the complete variable domain reads DTAVSQTPKYLVTQMGNDKSIKCEQNLGHDTMYWYKQDSKKFLKIMFSYNNKELIINETVPNRFSPKSPDKAHLNLHINSLELGDSAVYFCASSPRIGHGMNTEAFFGQGTRLTVV.

CDR3 sequence: CASSPDRGGGAEAFF. DNA for the CDR3: TGTGCCAGCTCACCCGACCGAGGGGGCGGCGCTGAAGCTTTCTTT. The rearrangement joins TRBV18 to TRBJ1-1, with TRBD1 identical over 7 bases. The CDR3 is made up of 15 amino acids. The J segment lost 6 bases and the V segment lost 3 bases, leaving 10 bases of the junction unmatched. In germline, CDR1 is KGHSH, CDR2 LQKENI. The whole variable domain, filled in from reference TRBV18 and TRBJ1-1, reads NAGVMQNPRHLVRRRGQEARLRCSPMKGHSHVYWYRQLPEEGLKFMVYLQKENIIDESGMPKERFSAEFPKEGPSILRIQQVVRGDSAAYFCASSPDRGGGAEAFFGQGTRLTVV.

The V gene is TRBV20-1, the J gene TRBJ1-3; the D gene is possibly TRBD1 (5 bases). V was cut by 5 bases and J by 1 base, with 12 bases left in between. CDR1 DFQATT and CDR2 SNEGSKA come from the germline V gene (reference sequence). The CDR3 consists of 14 residues. The CDR3 region is CSAPRRGSGNTIYF. The CDR3 DNA follows: TGCAGTGCTCCTAGAAGGGGTTCTGGAAACACCATATATTTT.

The J gene is TRBJ2-1, the V gene TRBV12-5; 8 positions agree with TRBD2. This CDR3 has 16 residues. V was clipped by 7 bases and J by 9 bases; unmatched bases: 17. Germline lookup yields CDR1 LGHNT and CDR2 FRNRAP. This CDR3 reads CASATLGAGAVGEQFF. The CDR3 DNA sequence: TGTGCTAGTGCCACGCTAGGAGCGGGAGCGGTAGGTGAGCAGTTCTTC. The whole variable domain, filled in from reference TRBV12-5 and TRBJ2-1, reads DARVTQTPRHKVTEMGQEVTMRCQPILGHNTVFWYRQTMMQGLELLAYFRNRAPLDDSGMPKDRFSAEMPDATLATLKIQPSEPRDSAVYFCASATLGAGAVGEQFFGPGTRLTVL.

The rearrangement joins TRBV20-1 to TRBJ1-2; the match to TRBD1 covers 11 bases. The CDR3 totals 14 residues. Germline V lookup: CDR1 DFQATT, CDR2 SNEGSKA (reference sequence). Trimming cost V 6 bases and J 4 bases; bases outside gene matches: 7. Here the CDR3 DNA reads TGCAGTGCAAGGACAGGGGGCAATAGCTATGGCTACACCTTC. This sequence encodes CSARTGGNSYGYTF.

The chain links TRBV7-9 to TRBJ2-7; 7 bases agree with TRBD1. V gave up 5 bases and J gave up 0 bases; unmatched junction bases: 4. This CDR3 has 14 residues. From germline, CDR1 is SEHNR and CDR2 FQNEAQ (reference sequence). CDR3 bases: TGTGCCAGCAGCCGGGACAGCAACTCCTACGAGCAGTACTTC. Residues: CASSRDSNSYEQYF.

CDR3 sequence (DNA): TGTGCCAGCAGCTTAGCAAGGGGTGGGTGGCCCCAGCATTTT. Translating it yields CASSLARGGWPQHF. The J gene is TRBJ1-5, the V gene TRBV13, with D possibly matching TRBD1 (5 bases). The CDR3 length is 14 residues. Trimming stripped 1 base from V and 9 bases from J, with 13 bases between. Germline V gene data show CDR1 as PRHDT and CDR2 as FYEKMQ (reference sequence).

The chain is built from TRBV20-1 and TRBJ1-2, with a possible D match to TRBD1 (6 bases). Germline values: CDR1 DFQATT, CDR2 SNEGSKA (reference sequence). Trimming removed 6 bases from V and 8 bases from J, with 16 bases in between. The CDR3 extends over 12 amino acids. CDR3 protein: CSAVQGFGGYTF. The CDR3 nucleotides read TGCAGTGCCGTACAGGGATTCGGGGGCTACACCTTC.

The J gene is TRBJ2-5, the V gene TRBV30; D uncertain. There are 12 residues in the CDR3. Trimming removed 0 bases at V and 5 bases at J, with 7 bases between. Germline assignment: CDR1 GTSNPN and CDR2 SVGIG (reference sequence). This CDR3 is CAWSVLLETQYF. In DNA form, the CDR3 reads TGTGCCTGGAGTGTATTGTTGGAGACCCAGTACTTC.

This CDR3 reads CASRRLAGAVGDTQYF. The CDR3 DNA reads as TGTGCCAGCCGCCGACTAGCGGGGGCCGTGGGAGATACGCAGTATTTT. This chain connects TRBV27 to TRBJ2-3; 12 nucleotides match TRBD2. Germline assignment: CDR1 MNHEY and CDR2 SMNVEV (reference sequence). The CDR3 covers 16 residues. Trimming removed 8 bases from V and 5 bases from J; junction bases left unmatched: 11.

J is TRBJ2-5 and V is TRBV14; 8 bases align to TRBD1. The J segment lost 7 bases and the V segment lost 1 base, leaving 2 bases of the junction unmatched. The CDR3 contains 13 residues. Per the germline V gene, CDR1 is SGHDN and CDR2 is FVKESK. In DNA, the CDR3 is TGTGCCAGCAGCCAAGGGGACAGGTTGACCCAGTACTTC. This translates into CASSQGDRLTQYF.

This clonotype was detected only a few times. This chain uses TRBV27 with TRBJ1-1; D not certain. The germline V gene has CDR1 MNHEY and CDR2 SMNVEV (reference sequence). There are 12 residues in the CDR3. V was clipped by 11 bases and J by 2 bases, with 12 bases between them. The CDR3 protein is CASRGRNTEAFF. CDR3 DNA sequence: TGTGCCTCGAGAGGAAGAAACACTGAAGCTTTCTTT.

The V gene is TRBV12-3 or TRBV12-4, the J gene TRBJ2-5; D assignment may be TRBD1 or TRBD2 (6 bases each). The V gene lost 8 bases and the J gene lost 3 bases, with 10 bases spanning the gap. This CDR3 contains 12 residues. CDR3 amino acids: CASGGGKETQYF. The CDR3 DNA reads as TGTGCCAGCGGAGGGGGAAAAGAGACCCAGTACTTC.

This chain connects TRBV12-3 or TRBV12-4 to TRBJ1-3; D gene uncertain. This CDR3 spans 13 amino acids. The V end lost 8 bases, the J end lost 4 bases, and 12 bases lay between the germline ends. CDR3 in DNA: TGTGCCAGCCCAACTAACGTCGGAAACACCATATATTTT. This encodes CASPTNVGNTIYF.

The chain has TRBV7-9 and TRBJ2-3; D could derive from TRBD1 or TRBD2 (5 bases each). Deletions cut 3 bases from V and 12 bases from J, with 10 bases between. CDR1 SEHNR and CDR2 FQNEAQ come from the germline V gene (reference sequence). The CDR3 covers 11 residues. The CDR3, as DNA: TGTGCCAGCAGCTTCGGGGACCCTCAGTATTTT. This gives the protein CASSFGDPQYF.

This clonotype was observed once. V and J are TRBV29-1 and TRBJ1-3; D gene unclear. Trimming removed 7 bases from V and 2 bases from J, with 12 bases in between. CDR1 SQVTM and CDR2 ANQGSEA come from the germline V gene. The CDR3 is 13 residues long. CDR3 amino acids: CSARVPAGNTIYF. The CDR3 coding sequence is TGCAGCGCTAGGGTCCCCGCTGGAAACACCATATATTTT. The full variable domain, in which reference TRBV29-1 and TRBJ1-3 provide the parts outside the CDR3, is SAVISQKPSRDICQRGTSLTIQCQVDSQVTMMFWYRQQPGQSLTLIATANQGSEATYESGFVIDKFPISRPNLTFSTLTVSNMSPEDSSIYLCSARVPAGNTIYFGEGSWLTVV.

This chain joins TRBV4-1 and TRBJ1-5; D unresolved. This CDR3 is 15 amino acids long. Deletions cut 3 bases from V and 0 bases from J, with 9 bases between. Germline V gene lookup returns CDR1 MGHRA and CDR2 YSYEKL. CDR3 sequence reads: CASSHRYDSNQPQHF. Written as DNA, the CDR3 is TGCGCCAGCAGCCACAGATACGATAGCAATCAGCCCCAGCATTTT.

The CDR3 protein is CASSLPQGSEQFF. In nucleotides, the CDR3 is TGTGCCAGCAGCTTACCACAGGGGTCTGAGCAGTTCTTC. J is TRBJ2-1 and V is TRBV11-2, with TRBD1 matching over 7 bases. Germline V gene lookup returns CDR1 SGHAT and CDR2 FQNNGV. With V trimmed by 2 bases and J by 9 bases, 4 bases remained unmatched. This CDR3 has 13 amino acids.

J is TRBJ2-3 and V is TRBV7-2; no clear D gene. With 5 bases removed from V and 6 bases from J, the gap between germline ends came to 12 bases. The CDR3 runs 13 residues. CDR1 is SGHTA and CDR2 is FQGNSA in the germline V gene. The CDR3 is CASSHLPGDTQYF. Here the CDR3 DNA reads TGTGCCAGCAGCCACCTGCCCGGTGATACGCAGTATTTT. The variable domain in full, completed from reference TRBV7-2 and TRBJ2-3, reads GAGVSQSPSNKVTEKGKDVELRCDPISGHTALYWYRQSLGQGLEFLIYFQGNSAPDKSGLPSDRFSAERTGGSVSTLTIQRTQQEDSAVYLCASSHLPGDTQYFGPGTRLTVL.

The V and J genes are TRBV12-3 or TRBV12-4 and TRBJ1-6; tentative D call: TRBD1 (6 bases). This CDR3 has 15 residues. V lost 2 bases and J lost 7, with 12 bases in between. The CDR3 DNA follows: TGTGCCAGCAGTTTAAGGGGGGCGGGAAATTCACCCCTCCACTTT. Translation gives CASSLRGAGNSPLHF.

The chain is built from TRBV20-1 and TRBJ2-3; 7 positions match TRBD2. The junction had 14 bases not matched to a gene; V was cut back by 5 bases and J by 6 bases. CDR1 and CDR2 from the germline V gene are DFQATT and SNEGSKA (reference sequence). This CDR3 is 15 amino acids long. Here the CDR3 DNA reads TGCAGTGCTGGGAATCCCAGGGAGGGAGCGGATACGCAGTATTTT. This encodes CSAGNPREGADTQYF.